The clone carrying this T cell receptor (beta chain) has a count of ten or more. As yet, its antigen is unknown. TCRdb ran MiXCR on the 5' RACE reads and lists one entry per CDR3 protein. Seen here are some 150,000 distinct CDR3 sequences, approximately 6% observed once, and the top ten hold approximately 2.1%. The ends were cut back, 2 bases at V and 4 bases at J, with 12 bases in the middle. Germline V gives CDR1 SEHNR, CDR2 FQNEAQ (reference sequence). This CDR3 comprises 14 residues. This sample stems from a study of T-cell memory formation after mild COVID-19. Study in general: Clusters were largely donor specific.

Study-level points and caveats: Most CD4+ clones that shrank were in CM and EM, while CD8+ ones turned up in EMRA. Clones that contracted from day 15 to 85 were balanced CD4/CD8, while later expanders leaned CD4+.

The V and J genes are TRBV7-9 and TRBJ2-7; D gene uncertain. The material sequenced was PBMCs or a T cell subset sorted from them (not recorded which). The receptor was derived from an adult woman who had mild COVID-19 (a few samples of this study predate the infection). Cell type and time point are not known. Here the CDR3 DNA reads TGTGCCAGCAGCTTATATGTGGGGTCGTACGAGCAGTACTTC. Amino acids: CASSLYVGSYEQYF.